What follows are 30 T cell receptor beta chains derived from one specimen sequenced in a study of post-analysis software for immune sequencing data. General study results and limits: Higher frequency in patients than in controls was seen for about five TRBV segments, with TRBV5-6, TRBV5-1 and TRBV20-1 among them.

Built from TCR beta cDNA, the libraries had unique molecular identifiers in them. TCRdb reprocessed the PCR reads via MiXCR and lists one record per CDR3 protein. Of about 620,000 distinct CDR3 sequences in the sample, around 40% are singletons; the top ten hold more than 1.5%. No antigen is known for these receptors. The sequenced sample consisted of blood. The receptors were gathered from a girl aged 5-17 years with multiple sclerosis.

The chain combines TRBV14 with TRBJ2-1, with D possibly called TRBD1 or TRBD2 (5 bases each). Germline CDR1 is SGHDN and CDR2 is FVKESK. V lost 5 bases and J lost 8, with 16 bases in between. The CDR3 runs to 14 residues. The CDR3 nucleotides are TGTGCCAGCAGCGAAACAGGAGGTAGGGATGAGCAGTTCTTC. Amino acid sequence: CASSETGGRDEQFF.

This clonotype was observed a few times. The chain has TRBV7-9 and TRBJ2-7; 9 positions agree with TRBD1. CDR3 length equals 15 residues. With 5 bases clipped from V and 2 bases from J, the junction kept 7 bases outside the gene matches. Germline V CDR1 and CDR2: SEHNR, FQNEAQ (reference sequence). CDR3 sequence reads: CASSQRGTGTYEQYF. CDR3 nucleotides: TGTGCCAGCAGCCAAAGGGGGACAGGGACCTACGAGCAGTACTTC.

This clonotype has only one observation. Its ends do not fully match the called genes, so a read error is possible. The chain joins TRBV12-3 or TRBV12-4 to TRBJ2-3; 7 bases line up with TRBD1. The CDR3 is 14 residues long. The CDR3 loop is CASSPTGSADTQYF. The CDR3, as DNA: TGTGCCAGCAGCCCGACAGGGAGCGCAGATACGCAGTATTTC.

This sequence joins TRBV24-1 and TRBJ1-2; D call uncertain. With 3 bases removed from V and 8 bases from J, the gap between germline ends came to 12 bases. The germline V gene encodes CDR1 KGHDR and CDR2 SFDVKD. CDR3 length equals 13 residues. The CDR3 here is CATSDPSQGGYTF. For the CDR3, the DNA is TGTGCCACCAGTGATCCCTCACAAGGAGGCTACACCTTC.

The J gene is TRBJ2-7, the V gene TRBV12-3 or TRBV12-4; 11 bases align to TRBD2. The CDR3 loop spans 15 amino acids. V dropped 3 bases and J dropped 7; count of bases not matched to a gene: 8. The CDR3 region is CASSFSSGGINEQYF. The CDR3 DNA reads TGTGCCAGCAGTTTCTCTAGCGGGGGGATTAATGAGCAGTACTTC.

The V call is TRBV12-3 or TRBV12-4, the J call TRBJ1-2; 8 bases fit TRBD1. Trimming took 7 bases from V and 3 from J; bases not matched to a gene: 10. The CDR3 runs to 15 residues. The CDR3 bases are TGTGCCAGCACCGGGGGTGGACAGGGCGACTATGGCTACACCTTC. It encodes CASTGGGQGDYGYTF.

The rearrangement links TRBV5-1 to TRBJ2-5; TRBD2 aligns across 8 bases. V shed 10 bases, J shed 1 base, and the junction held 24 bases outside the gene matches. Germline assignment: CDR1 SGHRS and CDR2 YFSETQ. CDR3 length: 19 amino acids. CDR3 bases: TGCGCCTGCACCATGCTCCCCCGACGGACACTAGCGGCCCAAGAGACCCAGTACTTC. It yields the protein CACTMLPRRTLAAQETQYF.

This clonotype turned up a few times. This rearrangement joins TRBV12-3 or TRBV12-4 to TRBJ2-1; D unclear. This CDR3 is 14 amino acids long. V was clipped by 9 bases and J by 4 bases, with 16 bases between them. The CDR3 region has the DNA TGTGCCAGTGACCGAACCGCCGGGTACAATGAGCAGTTCTTC. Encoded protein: CASDRTAGYNEQFF.

CDR3 amino acids: CSESQGLGTDTQYF. For the CDR3, the DNA is TGCAGTGAATCACAGGGGCTAGGAACAGATACGCAGTATTTT. The chain joins TRBV20-1 to TRBJ2-3, with 7 bases fitting TRBD1. The length of the CDR3 is 14 residues. CDR1 and CDR2 from the germline V gene are DFQATT and SNEGSKA (reference sequence). V shed 7 bases and J 3 bases; nucleotides not matched to a gene: 10.

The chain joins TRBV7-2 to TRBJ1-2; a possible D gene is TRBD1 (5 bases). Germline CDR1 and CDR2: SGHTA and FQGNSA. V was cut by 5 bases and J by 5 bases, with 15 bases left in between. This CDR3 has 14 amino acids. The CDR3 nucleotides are TGTGCCAGCAGCCCCCCGGGGAAGGGGTATGGCTACACCTTC. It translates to CASSPPGKGYGYTF.

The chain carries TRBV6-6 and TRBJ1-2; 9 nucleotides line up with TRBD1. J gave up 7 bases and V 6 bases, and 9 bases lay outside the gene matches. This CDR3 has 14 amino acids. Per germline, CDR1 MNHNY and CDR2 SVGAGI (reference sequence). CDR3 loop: CASSEDRGLGGYTF. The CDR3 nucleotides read TGTGCCAGCAGCGAAGACAGGGGGTTGGGTGGCTACACCTTC.

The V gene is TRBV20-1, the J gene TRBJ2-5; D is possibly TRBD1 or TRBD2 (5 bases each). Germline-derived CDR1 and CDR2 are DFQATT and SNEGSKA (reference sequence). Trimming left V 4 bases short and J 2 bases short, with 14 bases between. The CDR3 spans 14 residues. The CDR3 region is CSATLPGRQETQYF. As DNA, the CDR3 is TGCAGTGCTACACTCCCGGGGCGACAAGAGACCCAGTACTTC.

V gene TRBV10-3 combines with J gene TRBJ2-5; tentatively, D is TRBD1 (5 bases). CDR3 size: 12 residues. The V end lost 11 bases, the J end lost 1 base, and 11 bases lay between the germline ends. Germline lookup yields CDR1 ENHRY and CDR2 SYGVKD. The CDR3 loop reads CAARQGQETQYF. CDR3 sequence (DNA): TGTGCCGCCCGCCAGGGCCAAGAGACCCAGTACTTC.

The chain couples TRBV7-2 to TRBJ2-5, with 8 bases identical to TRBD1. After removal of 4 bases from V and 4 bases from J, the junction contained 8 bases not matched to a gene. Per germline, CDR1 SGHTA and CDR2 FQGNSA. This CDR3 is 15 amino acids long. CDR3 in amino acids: CASSSRSTGGETQYF. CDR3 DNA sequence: TGTGCCAGCAGCTCCCGGTCCACAGGGGGAGAGACCCAGTACTTC.

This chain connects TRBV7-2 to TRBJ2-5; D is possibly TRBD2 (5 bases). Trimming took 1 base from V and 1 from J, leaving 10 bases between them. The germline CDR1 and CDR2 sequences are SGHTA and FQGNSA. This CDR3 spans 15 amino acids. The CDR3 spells CASSLVAGTQETQYF. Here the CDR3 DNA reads TGTGCCAGCAGCTTAGTTGCGGGTACCCAAGAGACCCAGTACTTC.

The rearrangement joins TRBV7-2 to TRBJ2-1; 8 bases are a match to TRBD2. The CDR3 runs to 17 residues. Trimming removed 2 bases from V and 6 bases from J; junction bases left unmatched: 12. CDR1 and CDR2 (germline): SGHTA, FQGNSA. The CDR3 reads CASSLSRVRGGFNEQFF. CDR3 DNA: TGTGCCAGCAGCTTAAGTCGGGTCCGGGGGGGCTTCAATGAGCAGTTCTTC.

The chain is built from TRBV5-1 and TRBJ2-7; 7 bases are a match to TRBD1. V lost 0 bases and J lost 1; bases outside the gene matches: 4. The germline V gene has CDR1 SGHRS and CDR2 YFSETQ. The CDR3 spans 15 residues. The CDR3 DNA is TGCGCCAGCAGCTTGGCCGAGACAGGGTCCTACGAGCAGTACTTC. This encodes CASSLAETGSYEQYF.

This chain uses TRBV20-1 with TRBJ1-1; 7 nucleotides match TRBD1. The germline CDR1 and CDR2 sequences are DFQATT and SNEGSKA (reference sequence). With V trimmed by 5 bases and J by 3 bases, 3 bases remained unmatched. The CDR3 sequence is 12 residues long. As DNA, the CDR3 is TGCAGTGCTGAGGGACAGCACACTGAAGCTTTCTTT. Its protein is CSAEGQHTEAFF.

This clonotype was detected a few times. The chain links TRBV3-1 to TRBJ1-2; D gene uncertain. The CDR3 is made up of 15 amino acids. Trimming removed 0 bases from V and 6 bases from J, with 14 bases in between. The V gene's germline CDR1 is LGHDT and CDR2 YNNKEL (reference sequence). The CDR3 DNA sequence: TGTGCCAGCAGCCAAGAGGGATACACCTTCCATGGCTACACCTTC. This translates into CASSQEGYTFHGYTF.

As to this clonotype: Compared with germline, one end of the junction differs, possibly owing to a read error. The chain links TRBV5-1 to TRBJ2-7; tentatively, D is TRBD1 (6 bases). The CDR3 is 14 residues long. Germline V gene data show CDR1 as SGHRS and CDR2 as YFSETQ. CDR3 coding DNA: TGCGCCAGCAGCGCGACACAGGGATACTACGGGCAGTACTTC. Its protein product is CASSATQGYYGQYF.

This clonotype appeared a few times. The CDR3, as DNA: TGTGCCAGCAGGGAATGGGACAGGGGGAATCAGCCCCAGCATTTT. This gives the protein CASREWDRGNQPQHF. J is TRBJ1-5 and V is TRBV12-3 or TRBV12-4; TRBD1 agrees at 11 bases. The trim removed 6 bases at V and 4 bases at J, leaving 5 bases unmatched. This CDR3 is 15 amino acids long.

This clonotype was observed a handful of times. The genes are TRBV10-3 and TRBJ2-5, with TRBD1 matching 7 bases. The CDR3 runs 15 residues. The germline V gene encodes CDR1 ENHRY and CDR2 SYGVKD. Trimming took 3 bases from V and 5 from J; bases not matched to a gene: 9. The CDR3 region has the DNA TGTGCCATCAGTGACGGGCGAAGGGGGCGGGAGACCCAGTACTTC. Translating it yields CAISDGRRGRETQYF.

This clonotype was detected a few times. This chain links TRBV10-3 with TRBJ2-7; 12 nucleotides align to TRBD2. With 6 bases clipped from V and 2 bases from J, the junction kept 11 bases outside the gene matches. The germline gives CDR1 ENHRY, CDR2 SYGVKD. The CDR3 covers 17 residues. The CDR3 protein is CAIRSTSGSSRAYEQYF. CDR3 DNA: TGTGCCATCAGATCGACTAGCGGGAGTTCCAGAGCCTACGAGCAGTACTTC.

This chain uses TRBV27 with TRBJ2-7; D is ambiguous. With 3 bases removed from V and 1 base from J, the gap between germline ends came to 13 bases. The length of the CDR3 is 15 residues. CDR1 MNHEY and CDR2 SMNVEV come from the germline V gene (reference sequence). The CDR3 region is CASSFSVSSSYEQYF. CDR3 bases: TGTGCCAGCAGTTTCTCAGTCTCCTCATCCTACGAGCAGTACTTC.

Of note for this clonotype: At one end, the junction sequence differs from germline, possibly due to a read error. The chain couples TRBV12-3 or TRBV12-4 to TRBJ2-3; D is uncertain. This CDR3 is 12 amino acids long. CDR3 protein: CASSLSADAQYF. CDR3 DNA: TGTGCCAGCAGTTTAAGCGCAGATGCGCAGTATTTT.

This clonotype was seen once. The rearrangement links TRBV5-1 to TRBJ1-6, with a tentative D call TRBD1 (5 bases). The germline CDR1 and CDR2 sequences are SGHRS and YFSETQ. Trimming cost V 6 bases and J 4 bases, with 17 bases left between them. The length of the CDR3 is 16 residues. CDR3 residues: CASKNIGTGYNSPLHF. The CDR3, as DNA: TGCGCCAGCAAGAACATCGGGACGGGTTATAATTCACCCCTCCACTTT.

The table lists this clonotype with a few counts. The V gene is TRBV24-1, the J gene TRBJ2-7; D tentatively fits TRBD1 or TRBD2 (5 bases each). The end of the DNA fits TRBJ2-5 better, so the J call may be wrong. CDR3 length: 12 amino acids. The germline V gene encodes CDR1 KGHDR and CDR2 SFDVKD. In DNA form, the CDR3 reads TGTGCCACCAGTGGGGGACCGGAGACCCAGTACTTC. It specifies CATSGGPETQYF.

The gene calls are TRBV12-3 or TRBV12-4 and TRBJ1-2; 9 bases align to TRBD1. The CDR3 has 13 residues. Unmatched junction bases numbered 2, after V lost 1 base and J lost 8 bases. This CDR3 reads CASSLVQGAGYTF. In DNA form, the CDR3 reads TGTGCCAGCAGTTTAGTACAGGGGGCAGGCTACACCTTC.

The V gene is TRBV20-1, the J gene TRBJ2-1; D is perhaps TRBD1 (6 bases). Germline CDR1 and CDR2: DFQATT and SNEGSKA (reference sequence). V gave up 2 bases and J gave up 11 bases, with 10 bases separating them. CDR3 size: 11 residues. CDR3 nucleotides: TGCAGTGCTAGAAAGGGGGATCAGCAGTTCTTC. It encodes CSARKGDQQFF.

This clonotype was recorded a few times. This CDR3 reads CASSPQGRTDTQYF. DNA of the CDR3: TGTGCCAGCAGTCCTCAGGGAAGAACAGATACGCAGTATTTT. This chain joins TRBV6-5 and TRBJ2-3; possibly TRBD1 for D (5 bases). The CDR3 runs 14 residues. CDR1 is MNHEY and CDR2 is SVGAGI in the germline V gene. With 5 bases removed from V and 3 bases from J, the gap between germline ends came to 12 bases.